This T cell receptor beta chain is drawn from a study of CD8 T cells in ankylosing spondylitis. V was clipped by 1 base and J by 0 bases, with 9 bases between them. This CDR3 has 14 residues. The germline V gene has CDR1 DFQATT and CDR2 SNEGSKA (reference sequence). This clonotype was seen many times. Quantitative 5'-RACE with molecular barcodes generated TCR beta libraries. TCRdb re-called the 5' RACE reads through MiXCR, storing one row per CDR3 protein. The profile shows about 200,000 distinct CDR3 sequences, around 25% of them singletons. The genes are TRBV20-1 and TRBJ1-1; D ambiguous. The TCR sequence derives from a male donor with ankylosing spondylitis or in good health (not recorded which). The sample comprised blood, either unsorted or a sorted T cell fraction (not recorded which). The chain's CDR3 is CSARVLDMNTEAFF. The CDR3 bases are TGCAGTGCTAGAGTGTTAGATATGAACACTGAAGCTTTCTTT.